This paragraph covers one T cell receptor (beta chain) sequence. The record originates from a study of shared clonotypes between healthy human individuals. The healthy adult donors were HIV-negative and reported no recent acute infections or vaccinations. At the deep level, the assay was run. Every immunoSEQ plate was one replicate of a subset's evenly spread DNA. Authors' analysis steps: Filtering of immunoSEQ junctional sequences could not match full-length read filtering. This table comes from immunoSEQ multiplex PCR, and its TCRdb copy is limited to in-frame clones, with some not included. That table furnishes V, J and clone size, whereas the DNA furnished D and trimming. This table holds some 530,000 clones, about 72% found once. The source is a woman in her thirties or forties in good health. Some clones in this sample may be carry-over from other donors' samples. Sequencing input: PBMCs.

CDR3 in DNA: TGCGCCAGCAGCTTGGACAGCAGTAACTATGGCTACACCTTC. Its protein is CASSLDSSNYGYTF. The chain joins TRBV5-1 to TRBJ1-2, with no clear D. Between the trimmed V and J ends, which lost 0 bases and 1 base, there was a span of 7 bases. There are 14 residues in the CDR3. The germline V gene has CDR1 SGHRS and CDR2 YFSETQ.